This TCR beta chain emerged from a study of T cell repertoires in cytomegalovirus infection. TCRdb ran MiXCR on the reads and lists one entry per CDR3 protein. The repertoire holds about 130,000 distinct CDR3 sequences, with approximately 30% as singletons. V was cut by 7 bases and J by 10 bases, with 21 bases left in between. The CDR3 covers 15 residues. CDR1 SGHRS and CDR2 YFSETQ come from the germline V gene. Ten or more counts support this clonotype. Its specificity is unknown. The material sequenced was CD8+ T cells from cultured PBMCs, taken from culture after CMV antigen stimulation. The clonotype comes from a human donor in good health (CMV status not recorded). Some clones in this sample may be carry-over from other donors' samples. The V and J genes are TRBV5-1 and TRBJ1-6, with D perhaps TRBD1 (5 bases). For the CDR3, the DNA is TGCGCCAGCCGCGGGAAGACAGACTCTTACTCACCCCTCCACTTT. It codes for CASRGKTDSYSPLHF.